The 11 T cell receptor beta chains below come from one sample, sequenced in a study of blood T cell repertoires in COVID-19. Some clones are missing from TCRdb's copy, which holds only in-frame ones; the method was immunoSEQ multiplex PCR. This sample has some 91,000 clones; 70% to 90% occur once, and the top ten carry roughly 10%. The sequenced sample was peripheral blood. The receptors come from a human donor in a cohort sampled during active COVID-19.

This chain joins TRBV24-1 and TRBJ2-3; 16 bases agree with TRBD2. V was pared by 4 bases and J by 4 bases, with 4 bases of the junction left unmatched. CDR1 KGHDR and CDR2 SFDVKD come from the germline V gene. The CDR3 has 17 amino acids. The CDR3: CATSDPGLAGGPDTQYF. CDR3 coding DNA: TGTGCCACCAGTGACCCGGGACTAGCGGGAGGGCCAGATACGCAGTATTTT.

This chain joins TRBV4-1 and TRBJ2-2; the D gene is possibly TRBD1 (6 bases). Germline V lookup: CDR1 MGHRA, CDR2 YSYEKL. The CDR3 sequence is 16 residues long. V was pared by 5 bases and J by 6 bases, with 19 bases between. The CDR3 DNA reads TGCGCCAGCAGCTTAGACTGGGGGCGCGTTCCCGGGGAGCTGTTTTTT. Residues: CASSLDWGRVPGELFF.

This rearrangement joins TRBV29-1 to TRBJ2-2, with a weak D call TRBD2 (5 bases). V lost 5 bases to trimming and J lost 3 bases, with 13 bases between them. The CDR3 extends over 14 amino acids. Germline V gene data show CDR1 as SQVTM and CDR2 as ANQGSEA. Here the CDR3 reads CSVRVKGDTGELFF. The CDR3 nucleotides read TGCAGCGTTCGCGTAAAGGGAGACACCGGGGAGCTGTTTTTT.

This clone appeared a few times. The chain uses TRBV7-9 and TRBJ1-1; D call uncertain. V lost 3 bases and J lost 3, with 11 bases in between. The germline V gene encodes CDR1 SEHNR and CDR2 FQNEAQ (reference sequence). The CDR3 is made up of 14 amino acids. The CDR3 is CASSFGGTDTEAFF. CDR3 DNA sequence: TGTGCCAGCAGCTTCGGAGGCACGGACACTGAAGCTTTCTTT.

The genes are TRBV4-2 and TRBJ2-7, with D perhaps matching TRBD1 (5 bases). The CDR3 totals 16 residues. The ends were cut back, 1 base at V and 2 bases at J, with 15 bases in the middle. CDR1 and CDR2 from the germline V gene are LGHNA and YNFKEQ. The CDR3 nucleotides are TGTGCCAGCAGCCAAGCGGGCAGGGCCTCACCCTACGAGCAGTACTTC. Translating gives CASSQAGRASPYEQYF.

The chain links TRBV5-6 to TRBJ1-1, with D tentatively TRBD1 (6 bases). The CDR3 is 16 amino acids. V gave up 0 bases and J gave up 4 bases, with 16 bases separating them. Germline V gives CDR1 SGHDT, CDR2 YYEEEE. The CDR3 sequence is CASSLVSGGGRTEAFF. CDR3 nucleotides: TGTGCCAGCAGCTTGGTTAGCGGGGGCGGTCGCACTGAAGCTTTCTTT.

The rearrangement joins TRBV15 to TRBJ2-7; 9 nucleotides agree with TRBD1. CDR3 size: 15 residues. With 4 bases clipped from V and 2 bases from J, the junction kept 6 bases outside the gene matches. Looked up from germline, CDR1 is LNHNV and CDR2 is YYDKDF (reference sequence). The CDR3 reads CATSNPGQGTYEQYF. In DNA, the CDR3 is TGTGCCACCAGCAATCCGGGACAGGGAACCTACGAGCAGTACTTC. Full variable domain (rest looked up from reference TRBV15 and TRBJ2-7): DAMVIQNPRYQVTQFGKPVTLSCSQTLNHNVMYWYQQKSSQAPKLLFHYYDKDFNNEADTPDNFQSRRPNTSFCFLDIRSPGLGDTAMYLCATSNPGQGTYEQYFGPGTRLTVT.

The V call is TRBV5-1, the J call TRBJ1-5; TRBD1 might be the D (5 bases). V gave up 0 bases and J gave up 2 bases, with 12 bases separating them. The CDR3 length is 16 residues. Germline CDR1 and CDR2: SGHRS and YFSETQ. The CDR3 coding sequence is TGCGCCAGCAGCTTGGACGGGGGAGGCGGCAATCAGCCCCAGCATTTT. It codes for CASSLDGGGGNQPQHF.

The genes are TRBV18 and TRBJ2-7, with 16 bases that match TRBD2. The length of the CDR3 is 17 residues. Germline trimming cut 4 bases from V and 4 bases from J; bases unmatched to any gene: 7. CDR1 and CDR2 from the germline V gene are KGHSH and LQKENI. In DNA, the CDR3 is TGTGCCAGCTCACTGGGGACTAGCGGGAGGGCCGGGTACGAGCAGTACTTC. This codes for CASSLGTSGRAGYEQYF. Full variable domain (missing parts from reference TRBV18 and TRBJ2-7): NAGVMQNPRHLVRRRGQEARLRCSPMKGHSHVYWYRQLPEEGLKFMVYLQKENIIDESGMPKERFSAEFPKEGPSILRIQQVVRGDSAAYFCASSLGTSGRAGYEQYFGPGTRLTVT.

This clone came up a few times. The genes are TRBV7-9 and TRBJ1-5, with 7 bases that match TRBD1. The CDR3 runs 17 residues. With V trimmed by 5 bases and J by 1 base, 11 bases remained unmatched. CDR1 is SEHNR and CDR2 is FQNEAQ in the germline V gene (reference sequence). In DNA form, the CDR3 reads TGTGCCAGCAGCCCAACTACCCCGACAGGGAGCAATCAGCCCCAGCATTTT. Residues: CASSPTTPTGSNQPQHF.

The gene calls are TRBV10-1 and TRBJ1-2; TRBD1 might be the D (6 bases). The CDR3 extends over 12 amino acids. The ends were cut back, 7 bases at V and 4 bases at J, with 10 bases in the middle. The V gene's germline CDR1 is WNHNN and CDR2 SYGVQD (reference sequence). As DNA, the CDR3 is TGCGCCAGCAATACAGGGCCCTATGGCTACACCTTC. It specifies CASNTGPYGYTF.